This is a list of T cell receptor beta chains from one sample in a study of blood T cell repertoires in COVID-19. Assay: immunoSEQ multiplex PCR; the TCRdb copy retains only in-frame clones and omits some. This table holds about 170,000 clones, approximately 84% found once. Sequencing was performed on peripheral blood. Receptors originate from a man aged 18-30 years with active or convalescent COVID-19. Each CDR3 is given without its conserved first and last residue. Fields, in order: D gene, V gene, J gene, CDR3 protein. A D gene is named only where the DNA matches it firmly.

TRBD2	TRBV3-1/TRBV3-2	TRBJ2-4	ASSQGLAGAMRNKNIQY
NA	TRBV5-1	TRBJ2-5	ASSLPNQETQY
TRBD1	TRBV2	TRBJ1-6	ASRARTGRDSPLH
NA	TRBV28	TRBJ2-1	ASSPHSANEQF
TRBD1	TRBV5-1	TRBJ1-1	ASSLDGTGGNTEAF
NA	TRBV21-1	TRBJ1-3	ASGGQGRTGNTIY
TRBD2	TRBV30	TRBJ2-7	AWSVLGGGTYEQY
TRBD2	TRBV6-4	TRBJ2-3	ASSSGRHTDTQY
NA	TRBV19	TRBJ1-5	ASSKSLRPQH
TRBD1	TRBV19	TRBJ2-5	ASSKAPGQGALTQY
NA	TRBV19	TRBJ2-7	ASSISGWALSSYEQY
TRBD1	TRBV6-5	TRBJ1-2	ASSYSDRSWGYT
NA	TRBV5-5	TRBJ2-5	ASRPGVRETQY
TRBD1	TRBV27	TRBJ1-5	ASSLIGGLNQPQH
NA	TRBV5-6	TRBJ1-2	ASSLLGSYGYT
NA	TRBV2	TRBJ1-1	ASSESVTEAF
NA	TRBV28	TRBJ2-1	ASSSLGGTDNEQF
NA	TRBV6-5	TRBJ1-5	ASEGGQPQH
NA	TRBV9	TRBJ1-3	ASSVETGNSGNTIY
NA	TRBV7-9	TRBJ1-1	ASSWGLGEAF
NA	TRBV15	TRBJ1-1	ATRVAQVNTEAF
NA	TRBV6-5	TRBJ1-3	ASSYPKGSGNTIY
TRBD2	TRBV18	TRBJ2-5	ASSRDTRGLATETQY
NA	TRBV2	TRBJ2-7	ASSELRDTSYEQY
NA	TRBV5-6	TRBJ2-1	ASSRLDWNNEQF
TRBD1	TRBV28	TRBJ1-1	ASTGGVDTEAF
NA	TRBV3-1/TRBV3-2	TRBJ1-5	ASSQNPRGRGNGQPQH
NA	TRBV19	TRBJ1-5	ASSNPGGNQPQH
TRBD1	TRBV4-1	TRBJ2-1	ASSRRDRVYNEQF
TRBD2	TRBV24-1	TRBJ2-3	ATSDPGLAGASTDTQY
TRBD1	TRBV29-1	TRBJ1-3	SVEVPWGTGLGNTIY
NA	TRBV11-3	TRBJ2-5	ASSLDAGTETQY
NA	TRBV5-6	TRBJ1-4	ASSLTGLGEKLF
TRBD1	TRBV7-9	TRBJ1-2	ASSLGQEGYT
NA	TRBV24-1	TRBJ1-6	ATRGPNSPLH
NA	TRBV20-1	TRBJ2-2	SASGEGNTGELF
TRBD1	TRBV7-9	TRBJ1-6	ASSYRTGWNSPLH
TRBD1	TRBV18	TRBJ1-1	ASSTRDSVNTEAF
NA	TRBV11-2	TRBJ1-1	ASSSDLREAF
TRBD2	TRBV5-4	TRBJ2-3	ASSLTSGTDTQY
NA	TRBV5-1	TRBJ1-4	ASSLGTSEGEKLF